The source of this TCR beta chain is a study of cytomegalovirus exposure and HLA in healthy donors. Whole-study findings and limits: The authors considered a cluster of highly shared sequence variants likely to be a sequencing artifact.

Remarks on this clone: Its antigen is still unknown.

The donors (healthy individuals) were bone marrow donors. A multiplex PCR was run with 60 Vbeta primers and 13 Jbeta primers. Produced via immunoSEQ multiplex PCR; TCRdb's table is partial and in-frame only. Among about 140,000 clones listed, roughly 85% were seen once. The CDR3 has 13 amino acids. Per germline, CDR1 SGDLS and CDR2 YYNGEE. This chain links TRBV9 with TRBJ2-5; D may be TRBD1 (6 bases). TRBJ2-7 explains the end of the DNA better; the J call may be wrong. The TCR was taken from a man aged 35 to 55 in good health and CMV-seropositive. Sequencing was done on a sample of PBMCs. The DNA of the CDR3 is TGTGCCAGCAGCCCCACAGGGTCCTACGAGCAGTACTTC. As protein: CASSPTGSYEQYF.